Each of the 20 T cell receptor beta chains below was sequenced from the same sample in a study of T cells expressing NK-cell markers. Using the 5' RACE reads, TCRdb records one entry per CDR3 protein without DNA. Recorded for this sample: about 150,000 distinct CDR3 sequences. The sample taken for sequencing was blood T cells: a sorted CD56 or NKG2C T cell subset, CD4+ or CD8+ T cells, or bulk PBMC T cells (not recorded which). The receptors were gathered from a man aged 18 to 70 in good health.

This chain joins TRBV7-6 and TRBJ1-1. Germline loops: CDR1 SGHVS, CDR2 FNYEAQ. The CDR3 runs to 15 residues. CDR3 residues: CASSPTRNGNTEAFF. Full variable domain (rest looked up from reference TRBV7-6 and TRBJ1-1): GAGVSQSPRYKVTKRGQDVALRCDPISGHVSLYWYRQALGQGPEFLTYFNYEAQQDKSGLPNDRFSAERPEGSISTLTIQRTEQRDSAMYRCASSPTRNGNTEAFFGQGTRLTVV.

The chain has TRBV27 and TRBJ2-1; absent DNA, TCRdb's TRBD1 call cannot be checked. CDR3 length equals 14 residues. Per germline, CDR1 MNHEY and CDR2 SMNVEV (reference sequence). CDR3 sequence: CAISQGIGNNEQFF.

CDR3 sequence: CATSRSESGELFF. V is TRBV15 and J is TRBJ2-2. Germline CDR1 is LNHNV and CDR2 is YYDKDF (reference sequence). CDR3 size: 13 residues.

The V and J genes are TRBV20-1 and TRBJ2-7; TCRdb's D call of TRBD1 is untestable without DNA. Germline V lookup: CDR1 DFQATT, CDR2 SNEGSKA (reference sequence). CDR3 size: 12 residues. The CDR3 sequence is CSAPKGYYEQYF.

V usage is TRBV20-1 and J usage is TRBJ2-7; TCRdb returns TRBD2, unconfirmable since there is no DNA. Germline CDR1 reads DFQATT; CDR2 reads SNEGSKA (reference sequence). This CDR3 comprises 13 residues. The CDR3 loop is CSASRAEGYEQYF.

V usage is TRBV6-2 or TRBV6-3 and J usage is TRBJ2-5; there is no DNA to check the TCRdb D call of TRBD2. The CDR3 runs to 16 residues. Per the germline V gene, CDR1 is MNHEY and CDR2 is SVGEGT. The CDR3 here is CASTPGLAGVGETQYF.

V usage is TRBV28 and J usage is TRBJ2-7. Germline assignment: CDR1 MDHEN and CDR2 SYDVKM. The CDR3 spans 15 residues. CDR3 sequence reads: CASSARTSDSYEQYF.

The V and J genes are TRBV6-2 or TRBV6-3 and TRBJ2-1; the TCRdb call, TRBD1, lacks DNA for checking. Germline CDR1 is MNHEY and CDR2 is SVGEGT. The CDR3 is 12 residues long. CDR3 in amino acids: CASRGVNNEQFF.

V usage is TRBV4-2 and J usage is TRBJ2-3. The CDR3 extends over 12 amino acids. The germline V gene encodes CDR1 LGHNA and CDR2 YNFKEQ. The CDR3 region is CASSSGQDTQYF.

The V call is TRBV11-2, the J call TRBJ1-1; the TCRdb D gene call, TRBD1, has no DNA to confirm it. The CDR3 extends over 11 amino acids. Per germline, CDR1 SGHAT and CDR2 FQNNGV. The CDR3 sequence: CASSWGTEAFF.

The rearrangement joins TRBV19 to TRBJ2-7. The CDR3 contains 14 residues. The germline gives CDR1 LNHDA, CDR2 SQIVND (reference sequence). Here the CDR3 reads CASSIFGPPYEQYF.

The V gene is TRBV29-1, the J gene TRBJ2-7; checking the TCRdb D call of TRBD1 is not possible without DNA. Germline V gene lookup returns CDR1 SQVTM and CDR2 ANQGSEA. This CDR3 spans 16 amino acids. CDR3 sequence: CSVEETDRGFSYEQYF.

The chain combines TRBV28 with TRBJ2-2; TCRdb outputs TRBD2, but without DNA this stays unchecked. The CDR3 is made up of 17 amino acids. Germline values: CDR1 MDHEN, CDR2 SYDVKM. The CDR3 protein is CASSRSPGLASTGELFF.

V is TRBV7-6 and J is TRBJ2-3; as DNA is missing, the TRBD1 call by TCRdb cannot be tested. The CDR3 has 17 residues. Per the germline V gene, CDR1 is SGHVS and CDR2 is FNYEAQ. The chain's CDR3 is CASSLSGTGTIVDTQYF.

The chain joins TRBV20-1 to TRBJ2-7. CDR3 length: 17 residues. CDR1 and CDR2 from the germline V gene are DFQATT and SNEGSKA (reference sequence). The CDR3 sequence: CSADDLFNTDLSYEQYF.

CDR3 residues: CASSEIGAGIIEQYF. The rearrangement uses TRBV6-1 and TRBJ2-7; lacking DNA, the TRBD1 call made by TCRdb goes unchecked. Germline V gene sequence: CDR1 MNHNS, CDR2 SASEGT. This CDR3 contains 15 residues.

The chain carries TRBV11-1 and TRBJ1-1; TCRdb indicates TRBD1, and absent DNA this call remains unverified. Looked up from germline, CDR1 is SGHAT and CDR2 is FQDESV (reference sequence). The CDR3 totals 18 residues. CDR3 region: CASSPPRVHRGGGTEAFF.

V is TRBV11-2 and J is TRBJ2-1; as DNA is missing, the TRBD1 call by TCRdb cannot be tested. The V gene's germline CDR1 is SGHAT and CDR2 FQNNGV. The CDR3 extends over 19 amino acids. The CDR3 loop reads CASSEQNVLRRSSYNEQFF.

The chain recombines TRBV11-3 with TRBJ1-1. The length of the CDR3 is 15 residues. Germline lookup yields CDR1 SGHNT and CDR2 YENEEA. The CDR3 loop is CASRPDRVRDTEAFF.

The chain joins TRBV18 to TRBJ2-7; absent DNA, TCRdb's TRBD1 call cannot be checked. From germline, CDR1 is KGHSH and CDR2 LQKENI. The CDR3 loop spans 16 amino acids. CDR3 in amino acids: CASSPLITGTAHEQYF.